Listed below are T cell receptor beta chains from one sample, sequenced in a study of cytomegalovirus exposure and HLA in healthy donors. Produced via immunoSEQ multiplex PCR; TCRdb's table is partial and in-frame only. The repertoire holds about 110,000 clones, with roughly 84% as singletons. The sequenced material came from PBMCs. The receptors were gathered from a man aged 25-40 years in good health and CMV-seropositive. The CDR3 runs from the conserved cysteine through the conserved F or W. The D gene is left open where the match is weak.

d_call: .
v_call: TRBV2
j_call: TRBJ2-2
cdr3_nt: TGTGCCAGCAAACCAGGGGCCGGGGAGCTGTTTTTT
cdr3_aa: CASKPGAGELFF

d_call: .
v_call: TRBV5-6
j_call: TRBJ2-1
cdr3_nt: TGTGCCAGCAGCTTGGGGCGCGGTGAGCAGTTCTTC
cdr3_aa: CASSLGRGEQFF

d_call: .
v_call: TRBV6-5
j_call: TRBJ2-3
cdr3_nt: TGTGCCAGCAGGCCGACTTCAGCATTCACAGATACGCAGTATTTT
cdr3_aa: CASRPTSAFTDTQYF

d_call: TRBD2
v_call: TRBV4-3
j_call: TRBJ2-3
cdr3_nt: TGCGCCAGCAGCCAAGAGCCTAGCGGGGTCATAGATACGCAGTATTTT
cdr3_aa: CASSQEPSGVIDTQYF

d_call: TRBD1
v_call: TRBV7-8
j_call: TRBJ2-7
cdr3_nt: TGTGCCAGCAGCCTCGGGACAGGGGGCTTCTACGAGCAGTACTTC
cdr3_aa: CASSLGTGGFYEQYF

d_call: .
v_call: TRBV30
j_call: TRBJ1-2
cdr3_nt: TGTGCCTGGAGTGTAAGTCTATATGGCTACACCTTC
cdr3_aa: CAWSVSLYGYTF

d_call: TRBD2
v_call: TRBV4-2
j_call: TRBJ2-3
cdr3_nt: TGTGCCAGCAGCCAAGAACTAGCGGGAGACACAGGTACGCAGTATTTT
cdr3_aa: CASSQELAGDTGTQYF

d_call: .
v_call: TRBV5-4
j_call: TRBJ1-1
cdr3_nt: TGTGCCAGCAGGGGTTCCGGGACAGAAGCTTTCTTT
cdr3_aa: CASRGSGTEAFF

d_call: .
v_call: TRBV6-5
j_call: TRBJ2-5
cdr3_nt: TGTGCCAGCAGTCGGGACTCCCAACGGGAGACCCAGTACTTC
cdr3_aa: CASSRDSQRETQYF

d_call: .
v_call: TRBV27
j_call: TRBJ1-5
cdr3_nt: TGTGCCAGCAGTTTATATGGGGGGAGCAATCAGCCCCAGCATTTT
cdr3_aa: CASSLYGGSNQPQHF

d_call: .
v_call: TRBV2
j_call: TRBJ2-4
cdr3_nt: TGTGCCAGCAGCCACAGGGACGGGGTCGAAAACATTCAGTACTTC
cdr3_aa: CASSHRDGVENIQYF

d_call: TRBD2
v_call: TRBV25-1
j_call: TRBJ2-3
cdr3_nt: TGTGCCAGCAGTGCCAAGCGGGGGAGCACAGATACGCAGTATTTT
cdr3_aa: CASSAKRGSTDTQYF

d_call: .
v_call: TRBV7-6
j_call: TRBJ2-7
cdr3_nt: TGTGCCAGCAGCAATCAGCCCAGGGCATTCTACGAGCAGTACTTC
cdr3_aa: CASSNQPRAFYEQYF

d_call: TRBD1
v_call: TRBV5-6
j_call: TRBJ1-5
cdr3_nt: TGTGCCAGCAGCTCGGGGACAGTCGATCAGCCCCAGCATTTT
cdr3_aa: CASSSGTVDQPQHF

d_call: TRBD1
v_call: TRBV18
j_call: TRBJ1-1
cdr3_nt: TGTGCCAGCTCTTGGACAGGGGGCAGTGAAGCTTTCTTT
cdr3_aa: CASSWTGGSEAFF

d_call: .
v_call: TRBV4-1
j_call: TRBJ2-5
cdr3_nt: TGCGCCAGCAGCCAAGTGGAGGGGGCCTTGGAGACCCAGTACTTC
cdr3_aa: CASSQVEGALETQYF